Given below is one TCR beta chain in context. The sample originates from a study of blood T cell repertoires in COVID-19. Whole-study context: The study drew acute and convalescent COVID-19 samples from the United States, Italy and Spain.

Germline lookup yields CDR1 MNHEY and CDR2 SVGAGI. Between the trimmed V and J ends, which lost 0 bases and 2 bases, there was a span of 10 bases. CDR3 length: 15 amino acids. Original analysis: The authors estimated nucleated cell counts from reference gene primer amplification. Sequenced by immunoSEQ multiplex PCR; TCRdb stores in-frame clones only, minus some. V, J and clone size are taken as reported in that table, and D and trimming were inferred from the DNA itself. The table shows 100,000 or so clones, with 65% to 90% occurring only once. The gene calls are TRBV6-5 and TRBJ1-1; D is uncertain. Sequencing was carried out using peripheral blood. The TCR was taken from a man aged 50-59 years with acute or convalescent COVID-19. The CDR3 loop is CASSYSISVNTEAFF. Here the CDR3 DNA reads TGTGCCAGCAGTTACTCGATTAGCGTTAACACTGAAGCTTTCTTT.